The source of this TCR beta chain is a study of blood T cell repertoires in COVID-19. This CDR3 spans 12 amino acids. V was pared by 11 bases and J by 5 bases, with 5 bases of the junction left unmatched. Germline-derived CDR1 and CDR2 are SGHVS and FQNEAQ. This clone was recorded only once. The protocol was immunoSEQ multiplex PCR, while the TCRdb copy is restricted to in-frame clones and leaves out a portion. This table holds roughly 290,000 clones, roughly 80% found once. The source material was peripheral blood. This clonotype was obtained from a person between 65 and 79 years old with COVID-19, enrolled during active disease. V usage is TRBV7-8 and J usage is TRBJ1-1; 10 nucleotides align to TRBD1. CDR3 residues: CAGGQGGTEAFF. For the CDR3, the DNA is TGTGCCGGTGGACAGGGGGGTACTGAAGCTTTCTTT.